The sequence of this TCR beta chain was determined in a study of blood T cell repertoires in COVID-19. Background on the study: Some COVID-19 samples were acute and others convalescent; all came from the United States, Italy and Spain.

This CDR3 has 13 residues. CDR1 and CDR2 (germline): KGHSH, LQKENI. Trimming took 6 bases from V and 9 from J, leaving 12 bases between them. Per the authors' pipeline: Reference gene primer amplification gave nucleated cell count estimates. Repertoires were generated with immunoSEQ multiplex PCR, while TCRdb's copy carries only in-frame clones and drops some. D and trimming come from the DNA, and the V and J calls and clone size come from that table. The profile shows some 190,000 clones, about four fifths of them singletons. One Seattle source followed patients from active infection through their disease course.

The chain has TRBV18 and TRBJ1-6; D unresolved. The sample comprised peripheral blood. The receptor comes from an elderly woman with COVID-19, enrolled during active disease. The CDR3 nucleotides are TGTGCCAGCTCCGCCGAGGGCCGTTCACCCCTCCACTTT. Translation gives CASSAEGRSPLHF.